This T cell receptor (beta chain) was observed in a study of T cell changes during pregnancy in multiple sclerosis. Sequencing was performed with immunoSEQ multiplex PCR; in TCRdb, only in-frame clones are kept and a portion is missing. The sample gives about 38,000 clones, 88% of which show up once; about 7% is in the top ten. The TCR originated in a female donor with multiple sclerosis, enrolled in a pregnancy study. The sample here was CD8+ T cells from peripheral blood mononuclear cells, taken in the third trimester of pregnancy.

CDR3 sequence reads: CASNADREGTQPQHF. CDR3 nucleotide sequence: TGTGCCAGTAATGCTGACAGGGAAGGAACGCAGCCCCAGCATTTT. J is TRBJ1-5 and V is TRBV19; 7 bases align to TRBD1. The CDR3 consists of 15 residues. Germline assignment: CDR1 LNHDA and CDR2 SQIVND (reference sequence). The ends lost 7 bases at V and 7 bases at J; junction bases unmatched: 13.